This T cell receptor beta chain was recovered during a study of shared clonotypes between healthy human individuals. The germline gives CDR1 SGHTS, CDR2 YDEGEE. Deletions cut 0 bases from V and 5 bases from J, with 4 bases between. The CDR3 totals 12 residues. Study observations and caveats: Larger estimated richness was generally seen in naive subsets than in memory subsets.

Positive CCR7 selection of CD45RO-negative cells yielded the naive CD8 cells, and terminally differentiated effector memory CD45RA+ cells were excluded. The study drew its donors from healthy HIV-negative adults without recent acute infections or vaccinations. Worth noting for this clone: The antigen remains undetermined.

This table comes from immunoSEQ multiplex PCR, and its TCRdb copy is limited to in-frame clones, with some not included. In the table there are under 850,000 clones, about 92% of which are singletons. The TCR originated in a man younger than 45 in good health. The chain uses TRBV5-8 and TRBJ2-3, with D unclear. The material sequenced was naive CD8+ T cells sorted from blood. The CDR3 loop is CASSLARDTQYF. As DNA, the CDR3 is TGTGCCAGCAGCTTGGCGCGAGATACGCAGTATTTT.